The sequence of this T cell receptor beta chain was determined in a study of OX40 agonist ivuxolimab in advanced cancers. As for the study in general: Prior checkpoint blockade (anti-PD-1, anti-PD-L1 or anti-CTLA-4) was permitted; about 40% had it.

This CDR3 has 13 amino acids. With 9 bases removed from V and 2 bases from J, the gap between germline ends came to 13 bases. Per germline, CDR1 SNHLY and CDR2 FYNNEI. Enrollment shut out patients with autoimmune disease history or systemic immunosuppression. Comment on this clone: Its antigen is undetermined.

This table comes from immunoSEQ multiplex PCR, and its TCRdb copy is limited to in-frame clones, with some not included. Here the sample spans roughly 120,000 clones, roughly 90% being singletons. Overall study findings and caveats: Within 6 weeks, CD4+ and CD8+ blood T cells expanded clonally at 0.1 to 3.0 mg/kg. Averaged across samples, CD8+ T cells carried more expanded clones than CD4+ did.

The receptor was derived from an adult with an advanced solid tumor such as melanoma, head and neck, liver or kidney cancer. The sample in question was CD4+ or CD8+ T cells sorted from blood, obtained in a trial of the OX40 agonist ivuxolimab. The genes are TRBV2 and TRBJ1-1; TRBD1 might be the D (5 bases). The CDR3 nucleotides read TGTGCCAGTATGGGGGGAAGCAACACTGAAGCTTTCTTT. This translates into CASMGGSNTEAFF.